These T cell receptor beta chains were read from a single sample in a study of cytomegalovirus exposure and HLA in healthy donors. The assay was immunoSEQ multiplex PCR, and TCRdb's table has in-frame clones only and misses some. The sample includes about 200,000 clones, around 80% seen only once; the top ten take roughly 1.2%. Sequenced material: PBMCs. The receptors originated from a woman in her thirties in good health and CMV-seronegative. The CDR3 runs from the conserved cysteine through the conserved F or W. The D gene is left open where the match is weak. A clone size is listed for some rows: how often the clone was seen (once, few, many), or a class if it is expanded.

D,V,J,size,DNA,CDR3
.,TRBV11-1,TRBJ2-7,.,TGTGCCAGCAGCTTACAGGGGGGTTCCTACGAGCAGTACTTC,CASSLQGGSYEQYF
TRBD1,TRBV9,TRBJ1-1,.,TGTGCCAGCAGCGTAGGGCAGGGGGCTGAAGCTTTCTTT,CASSVGQGAEAFF
TRBD1,TRBV6-1,TRBJ2-7,.,TGTGCCAGCAGAGGAACAGGGGGAAGATTCTACGAGCAGTACTTC,CASRGTGGRFYEQYF
TRBD1,TRBV6-7,TRBJ1-6,.,TGTGCCAGCAGTGTCGCCGGGACAGGGTCATGTTATAATTCACCCCTCCACTTT,CASSVAGTGSCYNSPLHF
TRBD1,TRBV14,TRBJ2-7,few,TGTGCCAGCAGCCAAGTTGGGGGACAGGGGTACTACGAGCAGTACTTC,CASSQVGGQGYYEQYF
TRBD1,TRBV4-2,TRBJ2-7,.,TGTGCCAGCAGCCAAGGACCGGGACAGCCCTACGAGCAGTACTTC,CASSQGPGQPYEQYF
TRBD2,TRBV6-1,TRBJ2-3,.,TGTGCCAGCAGCGCCGGGGGGGCGTCAGATACGCAGTATTTT,CASSAGGASDTQYF
TRBD2,TRBV9,TRBJ2-3,.,TGTGCCAGCAGCGTAGGTCTAGCGGCCCTAGGCACAGATACGCAGTATTTT,CASSVGLAALGTDTQYF
.,TRBV6-1,TRBJ2-2,.,TGTGCCAGTACTAGAGATCTGAACACCGGGGAGCTGTTTTTT,CASTRDLNTGELFF
TRBD2,TRBV6-5,TRBJ2-7,.,TGTGCCAGCAGCTTGGACGGGAGGCCCTACGAGCAGTACTTC,CASSLDGRPYEQYF
.,TRBV7-9,TRBJ2-7,once,TGTGCCAGCAGCCCTGCGGGTGAGCAGTACTTC,CASSPAGEQYF
.,TRBV28,TRBJ1-5,.,TGTGCCAGCTACGAACAGGGTAAGAGCAATCAGCCCCAGCATTTT,CASYEQGKSNQPQHF
.,TRBV4-1,TRBJ1-5,once,TGCGCCAGCAGCCAAGACCCCCGGGCCAAAGGGGATCAGCCCCAGCATTTT,CASSQDPRAKGDQPQHF
.,TRBV28,TRBJ1-2,many,TGTGCCAGTTGCCTACAGGACTATGGCTACACCTTC,CASCLQDYGYTF
TRBD1,TRBV7-2,TRBJ1-1,.,TGTGCCAGCAGTTTCTCGGGACAGGGGAGTGGGAACACTGAAGCTTTCTTT,CASSFSGQGSGNTEAFF
.,TRBV5-1,TRBJ1-1,.,TGCGCCAGCAGCCCGAACAGGGCAGGAACTGAAGCTTTCTTT,CASSPNRAGTEAFF